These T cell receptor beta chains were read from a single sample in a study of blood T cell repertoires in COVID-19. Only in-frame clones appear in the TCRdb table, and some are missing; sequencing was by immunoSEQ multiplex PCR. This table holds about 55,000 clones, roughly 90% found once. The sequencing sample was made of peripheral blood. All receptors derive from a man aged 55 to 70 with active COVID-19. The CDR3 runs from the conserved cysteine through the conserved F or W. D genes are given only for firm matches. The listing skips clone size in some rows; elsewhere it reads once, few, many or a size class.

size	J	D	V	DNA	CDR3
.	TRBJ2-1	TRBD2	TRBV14	TGTGCCAGCAGCCAAGATCTTAGCGGGAGGGCCACTTACAATGAGCAGTTCTTC	CASSQDLSGRATYNEQFF
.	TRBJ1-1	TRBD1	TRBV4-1	TGCGCCAGCAGCCAAGTCCCGGGACAGGGGTTGAACACTGAAGCTTTCTTT	CASSQVPGQGLNTEAFF
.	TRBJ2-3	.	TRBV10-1	TGCGCCAGCAGTGAGCCGGGAGTAGGTACAGATACGCAGTATTTT	CASSEPGVGTDTQYF
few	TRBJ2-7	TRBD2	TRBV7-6	TGTGCCAGCAGCACCGGTCTAGCGGGACTCTCCTACGAGCAGTACTTC	CASSTGLAGLSYEQYF
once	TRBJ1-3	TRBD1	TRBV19	TGTGCCAGTAGACGGGACAGGGCTGGAAACACCATATATTTT	CASRRDRAGNTIYF
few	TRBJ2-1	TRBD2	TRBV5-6	TGTGCCAGCAGACCGGGACTAGATAATTACAATGAGCAGTTCTTC	CASRPGLDNYNEQFF
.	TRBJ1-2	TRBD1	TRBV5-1	TGCGCCAGCAGCTTGGTAGGGACAGGGGACGGTAAGGGCTACACCTTC	CASSLVGTGDGKGYTF
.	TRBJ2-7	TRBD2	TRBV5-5	TGTGCCAGCAGCTTGGCAGCGGGAGGGACCTACGAGCAGTACTTC	CASSLAAGGTYEQYF
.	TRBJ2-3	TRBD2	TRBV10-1	TGCGCCAGCAGTGATAGCGGGGCTAGCACAGATACGCAGTATTTT	CASSDSGASTDTQYF
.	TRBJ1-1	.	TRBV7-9	TGTGCCAGCAGCTTAGAGAGGGTACCGGCTTTCTTT	CASSLERVPAFF
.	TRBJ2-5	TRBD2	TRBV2	TGTGCCAGCAGGGGGTTAGCGGGAGGGCCCCAAGAGACCCAGTACTTC	CASRGLAGGPQETQYF
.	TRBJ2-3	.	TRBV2	TGTGCCAGCAGTGAAGAAGTAGTTGGCACAGATACGCAGTATTTT	CASSEEVVGTDTQYF
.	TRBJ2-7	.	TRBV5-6	TGTGCCAGCAGCCCCAGAGCTAGGCTCGAGCAGTACTTC	CASSPRARLEQYF
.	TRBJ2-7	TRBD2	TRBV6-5	TGTGCCAGCAGTCTAGCGGGCCCCAGCTCCTACGAGCAGTACTTC	CASSLAGPSSYEQYF
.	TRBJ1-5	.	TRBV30	TGTGCCTGGAGTGTGTCAGGGAGCAATCAGCCCCAGCATTTT	CAWSVSGSNQPQHF
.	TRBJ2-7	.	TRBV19	TGTGCCAGTAGTGGCCTGGAGGGCAGCTACGAGCAGTACTTC	CASSGLEGSYEQYF
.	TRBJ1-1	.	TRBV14	TGTGCCAGCAGCCCGGCCATCGGGGTGAACACTGAAGCTTTCTTT	CASSPAIGVNTEAFF
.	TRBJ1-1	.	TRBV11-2	TGTGCCAGCAGCTCCGTGGTGGGGGGTACTGAAGCTTTCTTT	CASSSVVGGTEAFF
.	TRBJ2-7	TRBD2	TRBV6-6	TGTGCCAGCAGTTACTCGCGGGAGCAGGGTTGGGAGCAGTACTTC	CASSYSREQGWEQYF
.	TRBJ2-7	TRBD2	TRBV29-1	TGCAGCGTTTTTAGCGGGAGGCTGGACGAGCAGTACTTC	CSVFSGRLDEQYF
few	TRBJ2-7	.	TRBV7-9	TGTGCCAGCAATCGGGACACTTCCTACGAGCAGTACTTC	CASNRDTSYEQYF
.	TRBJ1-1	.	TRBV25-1	TGTGCCAGCAGTGAATCGGGATATGACACTGAAGCTTTCTTT	CASSESGYDTEAFF
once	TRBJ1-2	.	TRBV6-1	TGTGCCAGCAGTGAATTAAACGGACAGAACTATGGCTACACCTTC	CASSELNGQNYGYTF
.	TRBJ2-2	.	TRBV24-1	TGTGCCACCAGTGATTTCGGAGCTAGGGAGCTGTTTTTT	CATSDFGARELFF
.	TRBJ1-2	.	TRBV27	TGTGCCAGCAGGAGCGGGAATTTCTATGGCTACACCTTC	CASRSGNFYGYTF
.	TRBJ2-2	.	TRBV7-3	TGTGCCAGCAGCACCTTAGCAGGGCCGGGCGGGGAGCTGTTTTTT	CASSTLAGPGGELFF
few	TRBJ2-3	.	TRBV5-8	TGTGCCAGCAGCAACGGACAGAAGATTAGCACAGATACGCAGTATTTT	CASSNGQKISTDTQYF
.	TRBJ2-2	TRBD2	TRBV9	TGTGCCAGCAGCGTAGCCCCCGTGGGGACTAGAAACACCGGGGAGCTGTTTTTT	CASSVAPVGTRNTGELFF
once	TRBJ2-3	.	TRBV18	TGTGCCAGCTCGGAGGACAGCGGCACAGATACGCAGTATTTT	CASSEDSGTDTQYF
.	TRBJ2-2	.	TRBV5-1	TGCGCCAGCAGCTTTTCAGTCACCGGGGAGCTGTTTTTT	CASSFSVTGELFF
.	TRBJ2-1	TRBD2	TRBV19	TGTGCCAGTAGTATGGGACTAGCGAGTAATGAGCAGTTCTTC	CASSMGLASNEQFF
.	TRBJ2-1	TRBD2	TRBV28	TGTGCCAGCAGTTCGGGACTAGCGGAGTACAATGAGCAGTTCTTC	CASSSGLAEYNEQFF
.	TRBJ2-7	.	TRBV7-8	TGTGCCAGCAGCTCTTACAACCCCCTGACAGGCCCGCCGGAGCAGTACTTC	CASSSYNPLTGPPEQYF
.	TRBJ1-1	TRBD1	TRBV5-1	TGCGCCAGCAGCCGAGGACAGGGGGCTGACACTGAAGCTTTCTTT	CASSRGQGADTEAFF
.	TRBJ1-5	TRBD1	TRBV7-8	TGTGCCAGCAGCCATGGACAGGTAAATCAGCCCCAGCATTTT	CASSHGQVNQPQHF
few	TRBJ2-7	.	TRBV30	TGTGCCTGGAGATCCCCAGGAACCTACGAGCAGTACTTC	CAWRSPGTYEQYF
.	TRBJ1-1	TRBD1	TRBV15	TGTGCCACCAGACAGGGGGCGGTGAACACTGAAGCTTTCTTT	CATRQGAVNTEAFF
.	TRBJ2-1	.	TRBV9	TGTGCCAGCAGCGTAGCTTTGGCTGTCAATGAGCAGTTCTTC	CASSVALAVNEQFF
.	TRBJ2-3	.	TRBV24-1	TGTGCCACCAGTACGGGATACACAGATACGCAGTATTTT	CATSTGYTDTQYF
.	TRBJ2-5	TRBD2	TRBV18	TGTGCCAGCTCACCACCGACTAGCGGGTACCAAGAGACCCAGTACTTC	CASSPPTSGYQETQYF
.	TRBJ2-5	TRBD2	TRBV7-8	TGTGCCAGCACCCAGACCCCTGGACTAGGTTTAAGGGAAGAGACCCAGTACTTC	CASTQTPGLGLREETQYF
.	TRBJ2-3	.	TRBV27	TGTGCCAGTATTGGCCAATGGGATACGCAGTATTTT	CASIGQWDTQYF
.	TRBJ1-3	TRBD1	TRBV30	TGTGCCTGGAGGGGACAGGGGCGCGGAAACACCATATATTTT	CAWRGQGRGNTIYF
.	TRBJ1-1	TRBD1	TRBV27	TGTGCCAGCAGTTTCGGGACAGGGAACACTGAAGCTTTCTTT	CASSFGTGNTEAFF
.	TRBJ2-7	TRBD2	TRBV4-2	TGTGCCAGCAGCCCCGGGACTATTACCTACGAGCAGTACTTC	CASSPGTITYEQYF
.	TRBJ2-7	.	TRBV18	TGTGCCAGCTCACCAAAGCGGACGACAACCTACGAGCAGTACTTC	CASSPKRTTTYEQYF
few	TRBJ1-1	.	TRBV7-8	TGTGCCAGCAGCTTCCAGGGCACTGAAGCTTTCTTT	CASSFQGTEAFF
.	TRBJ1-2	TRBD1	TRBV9	TGTGCCAGCGGAGGACAGGGTAACGGCTACACCTTC	CASGGQGNGYTF
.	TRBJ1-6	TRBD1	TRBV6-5	TGTGCCAGCACTTCTGACAGGGCCTATAATTCACCCCTCCACTTT	CASTSDRAYNSPLHF
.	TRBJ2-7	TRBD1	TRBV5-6	TGTGCCAGCAATCGGGACAGGGCTTACTACGAGCAGTACTTC	CASNRDRAYYEQYF